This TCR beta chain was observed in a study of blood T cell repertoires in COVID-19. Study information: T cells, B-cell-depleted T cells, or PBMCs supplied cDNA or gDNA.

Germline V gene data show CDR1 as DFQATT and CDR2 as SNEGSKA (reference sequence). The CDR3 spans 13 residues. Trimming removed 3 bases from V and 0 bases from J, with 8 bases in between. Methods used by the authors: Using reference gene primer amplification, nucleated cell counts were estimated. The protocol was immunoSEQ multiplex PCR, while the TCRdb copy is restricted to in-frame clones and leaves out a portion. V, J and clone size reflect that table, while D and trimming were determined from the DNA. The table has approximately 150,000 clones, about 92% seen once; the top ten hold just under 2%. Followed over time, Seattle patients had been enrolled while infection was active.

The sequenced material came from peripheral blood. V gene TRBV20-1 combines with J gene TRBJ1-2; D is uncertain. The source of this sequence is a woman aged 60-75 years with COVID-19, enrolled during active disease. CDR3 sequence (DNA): TGCAGTGCTAGTCGGAGCTCTAACTATGGCTACACCTTC. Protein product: CSASRSSNYGYTF.